The T cell receptor beta chain described here comes from a study of blood T cell repertoires in COVID-19. Study in general: Some COVID-19 samples were acute and others convalescent; all came from the United States, Italy and Spain. Sources were T cells, B-cell-depleted T cells, or PBMCs; the material itself was cDNA or gDNA.

The method was immunoSEQ multiplex PCR; TCRdb's version includes in-frame clones alone and lacks a portion of them. This sample yields over 150,000 clones, of which roughly 83% are seen a single time; about 10% belongs to the top ten. Germline CDR1 and CDR2: SNHLY and FYNNEI. This CDR3 region has 12 residues. The V end lost 4 bases, the J end lost 10 bases, and 10 bases lay between the germline ends. The gene calls are TRBV2 and TRBJ1-4; no reliable D call. This clonotype was obtained from a woman older than 75 with active or convalescent COVID-19. Sequenced: peripheral blood. The CDR3 nucleotides read TGTGCCAGCAGTGGTTGGCAGTCAAAACTGTTTTTT. Its translation: CASSGWQSKLFF.